This T cell receptor (beta chain) was captured in a study of graft-versus-host responses after intestinal transplantation. The study's findings and limits: Present in recipient marrow, GvH clones included some that appeared first in ileum or blood.

Germline V gives CDR1 MNHNS, CDR2 SASEGT. The CDR3 runs to 12 residues. Trimming pared 6 bases from V and 3 bases from J, leaving 8 bases between. Lymphocytes from graft epithelium and lamina propria were isolated. TCRdb keeps only in-frame clones here, not all; method: immunoSEQ multiplex PCR. The sample has 3,500 to 5,000 clones; approximately 70% are singletons. As to this clone: The antigen remains unidentified.

The source material was ileum tissue, sampled 17 days after transplant. The chain couples TRBV6-1 to TRBJ1-1; D unresolved. This clonotype originated in a human patient who received an intestinal transplant, so some T cells may come from the graft donor. CDR3 bases: TGTGCCAGCAGGATTGGAGACACTGAAGCTTTCTTT. This codes for CASRIGDTEAFF.